This entry lists 5 T cell receptor beta chains sequenced from one sample in a study of blood T cell repertoires in COVID-19. Measured with immunoSEQ multiplex PCR; TCRdb has only the in-frame clones, and not every one. The sample has 100,000 to 150,000 clones, roughly 80% seen once; the top ten hold more than 1.4%. The material sequenced was peripheral blood. The receptors were sampled from a man aged 55-75 years with acute or convalescent COVID-19.

The chain is built from TRBV28 and TRBJ2-7; 7 bases are a match to TRBD1. This CDR3 has 17 amino acids. In germline, CDR1 is MDHEN, CDR2 SYDVKM. V lost 3 bases, J lost 5 bases, and 16 bases stayed unmatched. The CDR3 sequence: CASSFGKGGPVVDEQYF. Here the CDR3 DNA reads TGTGCCAGCAGTTTCGGGAAAGGGGGCCCGGTAGTGGACGAGCAGTACTTC.

The CDR3 bases are TGTGCCAGCAGCCCCGGGACAGGTACCACCTACGAGCAGTACTTC. Residues: CASSPGTGTTYEQYF. The rearrangement uses TRBV5-4 and TRBJ2-7; 8 nucleotides align to TRBD1. This CDR3 comprises 15 residues. The ends lost 4 bases at V and 2 bases at J; junction bases unmatched: 8. Germline-derived CDR1 and CDR2 are SGHNT and YYREEE (reference sequence). The variable domain in full, completed from reference TRBV5-4 and TRBJ2-7, reads ETGVTQSPTHLIKTRGQQVTLRCSSQSGHNTVSWYQQALGQGPQFIFQYYREEENGRGNFPPRFSGLQFPNYSSELNVNALELDDSALYLCASSPGTGTTYEQYFGPGTRLTVT.

The rearrangement uses TRBV5-1 and TRBJ2-7; 7 bases line up with TRBD2. The CDR3 has 14 residues. Germline V lookup: CDR1 SGHRS, CDR2 YFSETQ. V dropped 4 bases and J dropped 2; count of bases not matched to a gene: 6. Here the CDR3 reads CASSIDGGAYEQYF. The CDR3 coding sequence is TGCGCCAGCAGCATCGATGGGGGGGCCTACGAGCAGTACTTC.

This chain connects TRBV30 to TRBJ2-7, with a possible D match to TRBD2 (6 bases). The germline CDR1 and CDR2 sequences are GTSNPN and SVGIG (reference sequence). There are 13 residues in the CDR3. The germline V and J ends were trimmed by 5 bases and 3 bases, with 14 bases remaining between them. CDR3 nucleotides: TGTGCCTGGGGGTCGACTAGTGGCTACGAGCAGTACTTC. Its protein is CAWGSTSGYEQYF.

The V gene is TRBV7-2, the J gene TRBJ1-2, with a weak D call TRBD1 (6 bases). This CDR3 comprises 13 residues. Per the germline V gene, CDR1 is SGHTA and CDR2 is FQGNSA. Trimming cost V 5 bases and J 4 bases, with 11 bases left between them. The CDR3 loop reads CASSGGDTYGYTF. The CDR3 DNA reads as TGTGCCAGCAGCGGGGGGGACACCTATGGCTACACCTTC.